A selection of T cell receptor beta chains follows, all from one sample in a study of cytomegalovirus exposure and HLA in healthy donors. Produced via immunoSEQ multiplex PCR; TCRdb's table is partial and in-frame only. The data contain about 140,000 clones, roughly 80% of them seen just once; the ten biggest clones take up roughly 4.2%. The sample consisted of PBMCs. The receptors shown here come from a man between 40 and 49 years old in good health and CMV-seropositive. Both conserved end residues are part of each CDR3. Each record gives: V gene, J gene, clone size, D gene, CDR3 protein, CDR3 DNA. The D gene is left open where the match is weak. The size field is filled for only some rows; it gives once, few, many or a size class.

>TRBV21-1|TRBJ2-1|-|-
CASSKTGVEFF
TGTGCCAGCAGCAAGACAGGGGTGGAGTTCTTC
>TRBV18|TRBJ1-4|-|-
CASSRKVGTPDYILFF
TGTGCCAGCTCACGAAAGGTCGGGACACCAGACTACATACTGTTTTTT
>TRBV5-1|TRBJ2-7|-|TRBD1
CASSPQGVPEQYF
TGCGCCAGCAGCCCACAGGGGGTTCCCGAGCAGTACTTC
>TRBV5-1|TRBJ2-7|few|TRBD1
CASRNPFTGGYEQYF
TGCGCCAGCAGGAATCCTTTTACAGGGGGCTACGAGCAGTACTTC
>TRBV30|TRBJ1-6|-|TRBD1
CAWSSGQGNSPLHF
TGTGCCTGGAGTAGCGGACAGGGGAACTCACCCCTCCACTTT
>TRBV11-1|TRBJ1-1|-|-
CASSRRPRMTEAFF
TGTGCCAGCAGCAGGAGGCCCCGGATGACTGAAGCTTTCTTT
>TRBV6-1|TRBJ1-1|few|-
CASSGLASNTEAFF
TGTGCCAGCAGCGGTCTCGCGTCGAACACTGAAGCTTTCTTT
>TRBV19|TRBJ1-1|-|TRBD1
CASTGQENTEAFF
TGTGCCAGTACCGGACAGGAGAACACTGAAGCTTTCTTT
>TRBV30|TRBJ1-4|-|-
CAWSIVRVGLEKLFF
TGTGCCTGGAGTATCGTGAGGGTGGGACTTGAAAAACTGTTTTTT
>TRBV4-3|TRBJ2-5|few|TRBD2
CASSPGGETQYF
TGCGCCAGCAGCCCGGGGGGAGAGACCCAGTACTTC
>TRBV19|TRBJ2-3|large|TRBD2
CASSMGLAATDTQYF
TGTGCCAGTAGCATGGGTCTAGCGGCCACAGATACGCAGTATTTT
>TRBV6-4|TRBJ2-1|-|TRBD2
CASSDSGTSSYNEQFF
TGTGCCAGCAGTGATTCCGGGACTAGCTCCTACAATGAGCAGTTCTTC
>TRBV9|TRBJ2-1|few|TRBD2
CASSVGTSGGSYNEQFF
TGTGCCAGCAGCGTAGGGACTAGCGGGGGGTCCTACAATGAGCAGTTCTTC
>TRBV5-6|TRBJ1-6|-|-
CASSPRMNSPLHF
TGTGCCAGCAGCCCCAGGATGAATTCACCCCTCCACTTT
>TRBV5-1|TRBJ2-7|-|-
CASSLDRKVTVGEQYF
TGCGCCAGCAGCTTGGACAGGAAGGTCACTGTGGGCGAGCAGTACTTC
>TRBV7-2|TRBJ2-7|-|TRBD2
CASSTTSGGFEQYF
TGTGCCAGCAGCACGACTAGCGGAGGTTTCGAGCAGTACTTC
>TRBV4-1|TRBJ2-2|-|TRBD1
CASSQKQGNVAGELFF
TGCGCCAGCAGCCAGAAACAGGGGAACGTGGCCGGGGAGCTGTTTTTT
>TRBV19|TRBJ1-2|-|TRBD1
CASSRQGSYGYTF
TGTGCCAGTAGTAGACAGGGGTCCTATGGCTACACCTTC
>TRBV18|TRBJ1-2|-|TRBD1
CASSPGQGWYGYTF
TGTGCCAGCTCACCCGGACAGGGATGGTATGGCTACACCTTC
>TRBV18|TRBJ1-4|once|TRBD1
CASSPRTGAEKLFF
TGTGCCAGCTCACCAAGGACAGGGGCTGAAAAACTGTTTTTT
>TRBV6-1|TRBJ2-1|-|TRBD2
CASSLGTTINEQFF
TGTGCCAGCAGCCTGGGGACTACGATCAATGAGCAGTTCTTC
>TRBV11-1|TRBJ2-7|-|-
CASSTVGGEQYF
TGTGCCAGCAGCACAGTGGGGGGCGAGCAGTACTTC
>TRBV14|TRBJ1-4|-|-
CASSQVEKLFF
TGTGCCAGCAGCCAAGTAGAAAAACTGTTTTTT
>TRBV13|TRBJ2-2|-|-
CASSWGRAGDGTGELFF
TGTGCCAGCAGCTGGGGGCGGGCAGGGGACGGCACCGGGGAGCTGTTTTTT
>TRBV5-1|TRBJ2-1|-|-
CASSLGGEINEQFF
TGCGCCAGCAGCTTGGGCGGGGAAATCAATGAGCAGTTCTTC
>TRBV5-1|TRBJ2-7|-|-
CASSSDYGLSYEQYF
TGCGCCAGCAGTTCGGACTACGGGCTCTCCTACGAGCAGTACTTC
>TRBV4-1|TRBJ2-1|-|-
CASSQHPRDYEQFF
TGCGCCAGCAGCCAACACCCCCGGGACTATGAGCAGTTCTTC
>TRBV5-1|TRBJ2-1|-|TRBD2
CASSLGLAGVDEQFF
TGCGCCAGCAGCTTGGGACTAGCGGGAGTTGATGAGCAGTTCTTC
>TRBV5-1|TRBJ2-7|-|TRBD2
CASSLVAGPYEQYF
TGCGCCAGCAGCTTGGTAGCGGGGCCCTACGAGCAGTACTTC